This T cell receptor beta chain was observed in a study of early T cells in non-severe SARS-CoV-2 infection. Each CDR3 protein gets one entry after TCRdb re-called the 5' RACE reads with MiXCR. The sample lists 20,000 to 30,000 distinct CDR3 sequences; roughly 4% were seen once. This clonotype came up many times. The V end was cut by 2 bases, the J end by 2 bases, with 11 bases between. Germline lookup yields CDR1 MNHEY and CDR2 SVGEGT. This CDR3 spans 15 amino acids. This clonotype was obtained from an adult who was a healthcare worker with PCR-confirmed SARS-CoV-2 infection or an uninfected control (not recorded which). V and J are TRBV6-2 or TRBV6-3 and TRBJ2-3; unclear D gene. The specimen sequenced was whole blood. CDR3 nucleotides: TGTGCCAGCAGTTACGCCGGGCAATACACAGATACGCAGTATTTT. As protein: CASSYAGQYTDTQYF.